Listed below are T cell receptor beta chains from one sample, sequenced in a study of regulatory T cells in long-lasting Graves disease. MiXCR was run by TCRdb on the multiplex PCR reads, yielding one entry per CDR3 protein. The data show a few hundred thousand distinct CDR3 sequences, 15% to 20% seen once. In addition, the sample was reused for a study of T cells in Graves' hyperthyroidism and ophthalmopathy.

This specimen was peripheral blood mononuclear cells (PBMCs), taken at new diagnosis, from a patient treated with antithyroid drugs. Receptors were obtained from a woman aged 25 to 39 with Graves disease. Both conserved end residues are part of each CDR3. D genes are given only for firm matches. Clone sizes are given selectively: once, few, many, or a class where the clone is expanded.

TRBV28	TRBJ1-1	TRBD1	many	TGTGCCAGCAGTCCATATCAGGGGGCGAACACTGAAGCTTTCTTT	CASSPYQGANTEAFF
TRBV30	TRBJ2-3	.	.	TGTGCCTGGGAAGCGGGCGGCCGGACAGATACGCAGTATTTT	CAWEAGGRTDTQYF
TRBV20-1	TRBJ2-5	TRBD2	many	TGCAGTGCTGGGGAGACTAGCGGTCTCGTAGAGACCCAGTACTTC	CSAGETSGLVETQYF
TRBV2	TRBJ2-7	TRBD2	many	TGTGCCAGCACGGCGGGAGTCGAGCAGTACTTC	CASTAGVEQYF
TRBV3-1	TRBJ1-6	.	many	TGTGCCAGCAGCCACAGCTCCTATAATTCACCCCCCCACTTT	CASSHSSYNSPPHF
TRBV7-9	TRBJ2-5	.	many	TGTGCCAGCAGCCCGAGATTGGGGGACCTACAAGAGACCCAGTACTTC	CASSPRLGDLQETQYF
TRBV9	TRBJ2-2	TRBD2	few	TGTGCCAGCAGCGTACTAGCGGGAGTATCCGGGGAGCTGTTTTTT	CASSVLAGVSGELFF
TRBV7-3	TRBJ2-2	.	many	TGTGCCAGCAGCTTATCAGGGGCGCGCCCCGGGGAGCTGTTTTTT	CASSLSGARPGELFF
TRBV18	TRBJ1-1	.	many	TGTGCCAGCTCACCACTCCCTAGCTTAATGAACACTGAAGCTTTCTTT	CASSPLPSLMNTEAFF
TRBV3-1	TRBJ2-2	TRBD2	many	TGTGCCAGCAGCCATTGGGGCCGGGGGGACACCGGGGAGCTGTTTTTT	CASSHWGRGDTGELFF
TRBV2	TRBJ1-2	.	many	TGTGCCAGCAGTGATACAGGAATTTTAGGTGGCTACACCTTC	CASSDTGILGGYTF
TRBV14	TRBJ2-1	.	.	TGTGCCAGCAGTTCTGACTCGGGCCGGGTCCTAACGTTCAATGAGCAGTTCTTC	CASSSDSGRVLTFNEQFF
TRBV6-5	TRBJ2-7	.	many	TGTGCCAGCAGTTACTTGGGAGTGGACAGAATCTACGAGCAGTACTTC	CASSYLGVDRIYEQYF
TRBV7-2	TRBJ2-1	TRBD2	many	TGTGCCAGCAGCTCGGTAGCGGGAGGTCCCCATGAGCAGTTCTTC	CASSSVAGGPHEQFF
TRBV27	TRBJ1-5	TRBD1	many	TGTGCCAGCAGCCCTCGTACAGGGGGCGATCAGCCCCAGCATTTT	CASSPRTGGDQPQHF
TRBV12-5	TRBJ2-7	.	many	TGTGCTAGTGGTAGACCCGACAGGCTGCACTACGAGCAGTACTTC	CASGRPDRLHYEQYF
TRBV7-9	TRBJ2-1	.	many	TGTGCCAGCAGCCATTTTGCCCGAGGCGCGGGGAATGAGCAGTTCTTC	CASSHFARGAGNEQFF
TRBV7-9	TRBJ2-1	.	many	TGTGCCAGCAGCTTAAAGGGGGGGCACTCCTACAATGAGCAGTTCTTC	CASSLKGGHSYNEQFF
TRBV4-1	TRBJ2-7	TRBD1	many	TGCGCCAGCAGCCAAATCGCGGGACAGGGGACCTACGAGCAGTACTTC	CASSQIAGQGTYEQYF
TRBV9	TRBJ2-5	.	many	TGTGCCAGCAGCGTAGGAATAGGGGAGGCCCAAGAGACCCAGTACTTC	CASSVGIGEAQETQYF
TRBV29-1	TRBJ1-1	.	.	TGCAGCGTTGAAGATCACGGGCTGAACACTGAAGCTTTCTTT	CSVEDHGLNTEAFF
TRBV6-2/TRBV6-3	TRBJ2-4	.	many	TGTGCCAGCAGTCTGCGGGGGCTAAGGGAGGCCAAAAACATTCAGTACTTC	CASSLRGLREAKNIQYF
TRBV7-2	TRBJ2-2	TRBD2	many	TGTGCCAGCAGCCCACGGATGAGACTAGCGGGGAGGGCCGGGGAGCTGTTTTTT	CASSPRMRLAGRAGELFF
TRBV6-1	TRBJ2-6	.	few	TGTGCCAGAGGGCAGTCAGACTCTGGGGCCAACGTCCTGACTTTC	CARGQSDSGANVLTF
TRBV12-3/TRBV12-4	TRBJ2-3	TRBD2	many	TGTGCCAGCAGTTTAATCGGGTGGACTAGCGGAGGAGATACGCAGTATTTT	CASSLIGWTSGGDTQYF
TRBV10-3	TRBJ2-1	TRBD2	many	TGTGCCATCAGTGAGTCGACTCGCAGCGGGAGGGGGTCCTACAATGAGCAGTTCTTC	CAISESTRSGRGSYNEQFF
TRBV27	TRBJ1-4	TRBD1	many	TGTGCCAGCAGGACAGGGGAGGGGGCAGCAAAACTGTTTTTT	CASRTGEGAAKLFF
TRBV6-2/TRBV6-3	TRBJ1-1	.	many	TGTGCCAGCTGGTACACTGAAGCTTTCTTT	CASWYTEAFF
TRBV28	TRBJ1-2	.	.	TGTGCCAGCAGTTTACCCCGGAACTATGGCCACACCTTC	CASSLPRNYGHTF
TRBV7-9	TRBJ1-6	TRBD1	many	TGTGCCAGCGCGGACACAGGGGTGGAATCACCCCTCCACTTT	CASADTGVESPLHF
TRBV6-2/TRBV6-3	TRBJ1-2	.	many	TGTGCCAGCAGTTCCCAGAGGGTCCTGGAGTACTATGGCTACACCTTC	CASSSQRVLEYYGYTF
TRBV27	TRBJ1-2	TRBD1	.	TGTGCCAGCAGAGACTCGACAGGGGCGCACTATGGCTACACCTTC	CASRDSTGAHYGYTF
TRBV18	TRBJ1-6	TRBD1	many	TGTGCCAGCTCACCCGGGACAGGCGACCTAGGGGCTTCACCCCTCCACTTT	CASSPGTGDLGASPLHF
TRBV5-4	TRBJ2-7	TRBD2	.	TGTGCCAGCAGCGTGACTAGCAGCTACGAGCAGTACTTC	CASSVTSSYEQYF
TRBV9	TRBJ1-2	.	many	TGTGCCAGCAGCGTAGCAGTTAACTATGGCTACACCTTC	CASSVAVNYGYTF
TRBV28	TRBJ1-4	.	many	TGTGCCAGCAGTCCCACAGGGACAAAACTGTTTTTT	CASSPTGTKLFF
TRBV7-2	TRBJ1-2	TRBD1	.	TGTGCCAGCAGCCCACAGGGGGTTGGGTATGGCTACACCTTC	CASSPQGVGYGYTF
TRBV27	TRBJ1-4	.	many	TGTGCCAGCAGTTTAGCAGGGACCCCGTTGAGGCTGTTTTTT	CASSLAGTPLRLFF
TRBV27	TRBJ2-3	TRBD2	.	TGTGCCAGCAGTTTATCGCCCCTAGCGGGAGCACAAGGGGCGCAGTATTTT	CASSLSPLAGAQGAQYF
TRBV2	TRBJ1-3	TRBD1	many	TGTGCCAGCAGTGAAGTGGGGACAGGGATGGGAGGAAACACCATATATTTT	CASSEVGTGMGGNTIYF
TRBV12-3/TRBV12-4	TRBJ1-1	TRBD1	many	TGTGCCAGCAGTTTAAGCGCAGGGGGCTCGGATGAAGCTTTCTTT	CASSLSAGGSDEAFF